The T cell receptor (beta chain) under discussion was sequenced for a study of post-analysis software for immune sequencing data (dated by TCRdb to 2015 to 2017). General notes on the study: Relapsing-remitting, secondary progressive and progressive-relapsing multiple sclerosis were recorded as disease courses, and subtype annotation was lacking for some patients. Patient repertoires were compared against ten to eleven previously published healthy control repertoires from donors aged roughly 6 to 26 years. A subset of samples was prepared in parallel using single-end sample barcoding, then pooled and co-amplified after Illumina adapter ligation.

The germline V end is reduced by 5 bases and the J end by 4 bases; junction bases left unmatched: 16. The CDR3 has 18 amino acids, counting the end cysteine and phenylalanine. The retained sequence is limited to the CDR3, 54 bases, with the frame set at the first base. CDR1 MNHEY and CDR2 SMNVEV were looked up in the germline V gene (reference sequence). In its sample, this clonotype was seen a few times. This clone's antigen is unknown. The input lacks base qualities; no much larger clone sits a single base away. The meaning of the sample's time point label: second blood draw from one MS patient after hematopoietic stem cell transplantation. To demonstrate the VDJtools post-analysis software, the study profiled TCR beta repertoires from the peripheral blood of about a dozen young patients with multiple sclerosis. Multiple sclerosis patients were children and adolescents aged about 6 to 16 years. Study-wide conclusions, independent of this receptor: The control group was slightly older than the multiple sclerosis patient group. Normalized Chao1 diversity was significantly lower in multiple sclerosis patients than controls, suggesting substantial peripheral T-cell clonal expansion. Strong co-clustering of samples prepared in the same batch was shown by direct clustering with F measure, prompting a batch-effect correction. Patients showed significantly higher frequencies than controls for roughly five TRBV segments, among them TRBV5-6, TRBV5-1 and TRBV20-1.

Libraries were prepared through PCR. For sequencing, an Illumina HiSeq 2500 was employed. To reduce PCR and sequencing biases, unique molecular identifiers were built into the TCR beta cDNA libraries. Around 500,000 cDNA molecules were obtained for every 1 to 10 million input T cells, so each molecule roughly corresponded to one T cell. The patient libraries were prepared and sequenced with the same protocol used for the earlier healthy control dataset. Within a given batch, samples were prepared together, multiplexed and sequenced on the same HiSeq lane. The authors processed their data as follows. Raw barcoded reads were processed with MIGEC, and single-read molecular identifier groups were discarded before consensus assembly and CDR3 extraction. Clonotype tables were post-analysed with VDJtools, and diversity was normalized by down-sampling all datasets to the smallest sample size. Repertoire overlap clustering matched CDR3 amino acid but not nucleotide sequences to correct batch-related cross-sample contamination. TCRdb took the public reads, trimmed them with fastp at Q25, ran MiXCR for clone calling and kept in-frame beta chains. Records with the same CDR3 protein are collapsed into one entry carrying the most frequent genes and DNA. TCRdb's processing, not the authors' own work, is the source of the V and J calls. The sample includes around 160,000 distinct CDR3 sequences, with under 40% observed a single time. The top ten clonotypes cover 28% of the sample.

The receptor chain draws on TRBV27 and TRBJ1-4, and 7 junctional nucleotides match TRBD1. The specimen was blood, collected after autologous hematopoietic stem cell transplantation. The receptor's source is a girl aged 5-17 years with multiple sclerosis. Donor details come from another sample of the same person, matched by shared clones. The DNA is TGTGCCAGCAGTCGAGAAGCCGGGACAGCGATCTTTAATGAAAAACTGTTTTTT. Its protein reads: CASSREAGTAIFNEKLFF.